Presented here are 5 T cell receptor beta chains from one specimen sequenced in a study of T cell repertoires in cytomegalovirus infection. No antigens are known for them. TCRdb called the reads again in MiXCR, with one record for every CDR3 protein. The sample shows some 30,000 distinct CDR3 sequences, under 20% of them seen only once. The sample here was CD8+ T cells from cultured PBMCs, taken from culture after CMV antigen stimulation. Receptors originate from a human donor in good health (CMV status not recorded). Some clones in this sample may be carry-over from other donors' samples.

The genes are TRBV28 and TRBJ1-4; 7 bases align to TRBD1. Germline trimming cut 8 bases from V and 5 bases from J; bases unmatched to any gene: 5. This CDR3 comprises 13 residues. Germline V CDR1 and CDR2: MDHEN, SYDVKM. The CDR3 DNA reads TGTGCCAGCGGGCGCAGGGGGAATGAAAAACTGTTTTTT. As protein: CASGRRGNEKLFF.

V gene TRBV6-2 or TRBV6-3 combines with J gene TRBJ2-2; D is tentatively TRBD1 or TRBD2 (5 bases each). The CDR3 has 16 amino acids. The germline CDR1 and CDR2 sequences are MNHEY and SVGEGT. Trimming pared 2 bases from V and 3 bases from J, leaving 13 bases between. The CDR3 DNA reads TGTGCCAGCAGTTACACCGGGACGGCCTACACCGGGGAGCTGTTTTTT. Protein product: CASSYTGTAYTGELFF.

J is TRBJ2-1 and V is TRBV7-9; the match to TRBD2 covers 11 bases. Germline values: CDR1 SEHNR, CDR2 FQNEAQ (reference sequence). The junction had 6 bases not matched to a gene; V was cut back by 5 bases and J by 0 bases. The CDR3 covers 17 residues. As DNA, the CDR3 is TGTGCCAGCAGCGGACTAGCGGGCGACAGCTCCTACAATGAGCAGTTCTTC. Translating gives CASSGLAGDSSYNEQFF. The entire variable domain, with the rest obtained from reference TRBV7-9 and TRBJ2-1, is as follows: DTGVSQNPRHKITKRGQNVTFRCDPISEHNRLYWYRQTLGQGPEFLTYFQNEAQLEKSRLLSDRFSAERPKGSFSTLEIQRTEQGDSAMYLCASSGLAGDSSYNEQFFGPGTRLTVL.

This clonotype was detected only a few times. The chain couples TRBV29-1 to TRBJ1-1; D not certain. The CDR3 loop spans 13 amino acids. Germline assignment: CDR1 SQVTM and CDR2 ANQGSEA. Trimming pared 0 bases from V and 2 bases from J, leaving 7 bases between. CDR3 residues: CSVEDYRNTEAFF. The CDR3 DNA is TGCAGCGTTGAAGATTACAGAAACACTGAAGCTTTCTTT.

Here the CDR3 DNA reads TGTGCCAGCAGCCACAGGGCCCTGAACACTGAAGCTTTCTTT. As protein: CASSHRALNTEAFF. The J gene is TRBJ1-1, the V gene TRBV12-3 or TRBV12-4, with a tentative D call TRBD1 (6 bases). The CDR3 has 14 amino acids. Trimming cost V 6 bases and J 0 bases, with 11 bases left between them.